Listed here are 28 T cell receptor beta chains from one sample, sequenced in a study of blood T cell repertoires in COVID-19. Libraries were prepared by immunoSEQ multiplex PCR; TCRdb keeps only in-frame clonotypes and omits some of them. The table records nearly 100,000 clones, around nine tenths of them present only once. The sequencing input was peripheral blood. All receptors come from an older man with acute or convalescent COVID-19.

This rearrangement joins TRBV19 to TRBJ2-2, with TRBD1 identical over 7 bases. The CDR3 extends over 17 amino acids. The germline V gene has CDR1 LNHDA and CDR2 SQIVND (reference sequence). The V segment lost 7 bases and the J segment 0 bases; nucleotides outside the gene matches: 11. The CDR3 DNA is TGTGCCAGTAACCCAGACAGGGAGCCCTCGAACACCGGGGAGCTGTTTTTT. It codes for CASNPDREPSNTGELFF.

The chain joins TRBV25-1 to TRBJ1-4; 7 bases match TRBD1. Trimming took 5 bases from V and 8 from J; bases not matched to a gene: 8. The CDR3 has 14 residues. From germline, CDR1 is MGHDK and CDR2 SYGVNS. The CDR3 loop reads CASSQTGTREKLFF. The CDR3 DNA reads as TGTGCCAGCAGTCAGACAGGGACAAGGGAAAAACTGTTTTTT.

The chain joins TRBV25-1 to TRBJ1-5; the D is unclear. The V end was cut by 3 bases, the J end by 1 base, with 13 bases between. The CDR3 sequence is 16 residues long. CDR1 MGHDK and CDR2 SYGVNS come from the germline V gene. The CDR3 region is CASSDSDPSSNQPQHF. The CDR3 coding sequence is TGTGCCAGCAGTGATAGTGATCCGTCCAGCAATCAGCCCCAGCATTTT.

The V gene is TRBV5-4, the J gene TRBJ1-1, with 7 bases aligning to TRBD1. The trim removed 1 base at V and 4 bases at J, leaving 4 bases unmatched. Germline CDR1 reads SGHNT; CDR2 reads YYREEE (reference sequence). The CDR3 loop spans 14 amino acids. The CDR3 loop is CASSLLSGGTEAFF. Written as DNA, the CDR3 is TGTGCCAGCAGCTTGTTGTCAGGGGGCACTGAAGCTTTCTTT.

This chain links TRBV28 with TRBJ2-7; maybe TRBD2 (6 bases). The CDR3 contains 11 residues. The V gene lost 11 bases and the J gene lost 9 bases, with 17 bases spanning the gap. CDR1 is MDHEN and CDR2 is SYDVKM in the germline V gene. The CDR3 region has the DNA TGTGCCGGGGGGTCCGGGACCTCGCAGTACTTC. Its translation is CAGGSGTSQYF.

The genes are TRBV19 and TRBJ2-5; D is perhaps TRBD1 (5 bases). The CDR3 has 16 residues. V was clipped by 5 bases and J by 5 bases, with 21 bases between them. The V gene's germline CDR1 is LNHDA and CDR2 SQIVND (reference sequence). The CDR3 region is CASSPHHPGLGETQYF. The CDR3 DNA follows: TGTGCCAGTAGTCCTCATCACCCAGGGTTGGGGGAGACCCAGTACTTC.

The genes are TRBV2 and TRBJ1-1; 10 bases are shared with TRBD1. Germline assignment: CDR1 SNHLY and CDR2 FYNNEI. The CDR3 length is 15 residues. V shed 4 bases, J shed 2 bases, and the junction held 4 bases outside the gene matches. CDR3 sequence: CASSVRTGGNTEAFF. Here the CDR3 DNA reads TGTGCCAGCAGTGTGCGGACAGGGGGAAACACTGAAGCTTTCTTT. Variable domain in full (rest from reference TRBV2 and TRBJ1-1): EPEVTQTPSHQVTQMGQEVILRCVPISNHLYFYWYRQILGQKVEFLVSFYNNEISEKSEIFDDQFSVERPDGSNFTLKIRSTKLEDSAMYFCASSVRTGGNTEAFFGQGTRLTVV.

This clone showed up just a few times. The chain combines TRBV27 with TRBJ2-1; possibly TRBD2 for D (6 bases). Trimming removed 3 bases at V and 0 bases at J, with 24 bases between. Germline CDR1 MNHEY, CDR2 SMNVEV (reference sequence). This CDR3 is 20 amino acids long. CDR3 in amino acids: CASSFKKLSSDLSSYNEQFF. CDR3 bases: TGTGCCAGCAGTTTTAAAAAGTTGTCTAGCGACCTGAGCTCCTACAATGAGCAGTTCTTC.

The chain combines TRBV6-2 or TRBV6-3 with TRBJ1-5; D is perhaps TRBD1 (6 bases). The V gene lost 2 bases and the J gene lost 7 bases, with 18 bases spanning the gap. Per the germline V gene, CDR1 is MNHEY and CDR2 is SVGEGT. The CDR3 covers 16 residues. CDR3 DNA sequence: TGTGCCAGCAGTTACGGGCCCGGGGGGCGAGGCCAGCCCCAGCATTTT. It encodes CASSYGPGGRGQPQHF.

This clone was found a few times. The rearrangement links TRBV6-5 to TRBJ2-1; D is possibly TRBD2 (6 bases). V lost 6 bases and J 8 bases, leaving 14 bases between the germline ends. This CDR3 spans 13 amino acids. The germline CDR1 and CDR2 sequences are MNHEY and SVGAGI. The DNA for the CDR3 is TGTGCCAGCAGGAGGAGGGCCGGAGATGAGCAGTTCTTC. It translates to CASRRRAGDEQFF.

V gene TRBV28 combines with J gene TRBJ2-7; 10 bases agree with TRBD1. V lost 3 bases, J lost 2 bases, and 4 bases stayed unmatched. Germline V gene lookup returns CDR1 MDHEN and CDR2 SYDVKM. This CDR3 contains 15 residues. The CDR3 bases are TGTGCCAGCAGTTTTGGGGGACAGGGGACCTACGAGCAGTACTTC. Amino acid sequence: CASSFGGQGTYEQYF. The whole variable domain, filled in from reference TRBV28 and TRBJ2-7, reads DVKVTQSSRYLVKRTGEKVFLECVQDMDHENMFWYRQDPGLGLRLIYFSYDVKMKEKGDIPEGYSVSREKKERFSLILESASTNQTSMYLCASSFGGQGTYEQYFGPGTRLTVT.

The chain uses TRBV29-1 and TRBJ2-1; D is possibly TRBD1 (5 bases). Trimming left V 7 bases short and J 8 bases short, with 12 bases between. The length of the CDR3 is 11 residues. Germline CDR1 is SQVTM and CDR2 is ANQGSEA. CDR3 in DNA: TGCAGCGCCGCATGGGGCCATGAGCAGTTCTTC. This encodes CSAAWGHEQFF.

V and J are TRBV18 and TRBJ2-2; 8 nucleotides line up with TRBD2. This CDR3 is 17 amino acids long. The germline gives CDR1 KGHSH, CDR2 LQKENI. V gave up 4 bases and J gave up 1 base; unmatched junction bases: 8. The CDR3 coding sequence is TGTGCCAGCTCACTTTCCGCAGCGGGAGTGAACACCGGGGAGCTGTTTTTT. As protein: CASSLSAAGVNTGELFF.

V usage is TRBV7-8 and J usage is TRBJ2-3; 7 nucleotides align to TRBD2. There are 15 residues in the CDR3. V gave up 5 bases and J gave up 2 bases; unmatched junction bases: 7. In germline, CDR1 is SGHVS, CDR2 FQNEAQ. The chain's CDR3 is CASSKRAGDTDTQYF. The CDR3 coding sequence is TGTGCCAGCAGCAAAAGGGCGGGGGACACAGATACGCAGTATTTT.

The chain links TRBV30 to TRBJ2-3, with 11 nucleotides matching TRBD1. CDR3 length: 13 amino acids. J lost 4 bases, V lost 5 bases, and 2 bases had no gene match. Germline lookup yields CDR1 GTSNPN and CDR2 SVGIG (reference sequence). The CDR3 bases are TGTGCCTGGCGGACAGGGGGCTCAGATACGCAGTATTTT. This gives the protein CAWRTGGSDTQYF.

CDR3 loop: CASSQNRGSSPLHF. The CDR3 DNA follows: TGTGCCAGTTCTCAGAACAGGGGAAGTTCACCCCTCCACTTT. The chain recombines TRBV19 with TRBJ1-6; 7 nucleotides agree with TRBD1. CDR1 and CDR2 from the germline V gene are LNHDA and SQIVND (reference sequence). The CDR3 has 14 residues. The J segment lost 9 bases and the V segment lost 8 bases, leaving 10 bases of the junction unmatched.

This sequence joins TRBV29-1 and TRBJ1-2, with D uncertain. The V end lost 6 bases, the J end lost 0 bases, and 8 bases lay between the germline ends. CDR3 length: 12 amino acids. Germline V CDR1 and CDR2: SQVTM, ANQGSEA. CDR3 nucleotides: TGCAGCGTCTACAGAGCTAACTATGGCTACACCTTC. It translates to CSVYRANYGYTF.

The chain employs TRBV5-5 and TRBJ2-6; 9 positions agree with TRBD1. Germline CDR1 reads SGHKS; CDR2 reads YYEKEE (reference sequence). Losses at the gene ends were 4 bases for V and 2 bases for J; bases not matched to a gene: 4. The CDR3 covers 16 residues. The DNA of the CDR3 is TGTGCCAGCAGCCTGACAGGGGGGACTGGGGCCAACGTCCTGACTTTC. Translated: CASSLTGGTGANVLTF. Based on the CDR3 plus reference TRBV5-5 and TRBJ2-6, the full variable domain is DAGVTQSPTHLIKTRGQQVTLRCSPISGHKSVSWYQQVLGQGPQFIFQYYEKEERGRGNFPDRFSARQFPNYSSELNVNALLLGDSALYLCASSLTGGTGANVLTFGAGSRLTVL.

The rearrangement uses TRBV4-3 and TRBJ2-1, with 8 bases aligning to TRBD2. CDR1 and CDR2 from the germline V gene are LGHNA and YSLEER. This CDR3 is built from 15 residues. V gave up 0 bases and J gave up 8 bases; unmatched junction bases: 6. The CDR3 DNA sequence: TGCGCCAGCAGCCAAGAACAGCGGGAGATCGATGAGCAGTTCTTC. Protein sequence: CASSQEQREIDEQFF.

The V and J genes are TRBV7-2 and TRBJ2-5, with 10 bases lining up with TRBD2. The V gene's germline CDR1 is SGHTA and CDR2 FQGNSA. The J segment lost 4 bases and the V segment lost 2 bases, leaving 1 base of the junction unmatched. The CDR3 extends over 14 amino acids. The CDR3 loop is CASSLLAGVETQYF. The CDR3 region has the DNA TGTGCCAGCAGCTTACTAGCGGGAGTAGAGACCCAGTACTTC.

This rearrangement joins TRBV27 to TRBJ2-2, with 12 bases fitting TRBD2. This CDR3 is 19 amino acids long. The V gene's germline CDR1 is MNHEY and CDR2 SMNVEV (reference sequence). After removal of 6 bases from V and 0 bases from J, the junction contained 11 bases not matched to a gene. The CDR3 is CASRPGASGRGANTGELFF. CDR3 nucleotide sequence: TGTGCCAGCAGACCAGGGGCTAGCGGGAGGGGGGCGAACACCGGGGAGCTGTTTTTT.

This chain uses TRBV19 with TRBJ1-1; D not resolved. Trimming removed 5 bases from V and 8 bases from J, with 15 bases in between. The CDR3 loop spans 13 amino acids. Germline V gene data show CDR1 as LNHDA and CDR2 as SQIVND (reference sequence). CDR3 protein: CASSDPNLGEAFF. CDR3 coding DNA: TGTGCCAGTAGTGACCCGAACCTAGGCGAAGCTTTCTTT. Full variable domain (missing parts from reference TRBV19 and TRBJ1-1): DGGITQSPKYLFRKEGQNVTLSCEQNLNHDAMYWYRQDPGQGLRLIYYSQIVNDFQKGDIAEGYSVSREKKESFPLTVTSAQKNPTAFYLCASSDPNLGEAFFGQGTRLTVV.

V and J are TRBV29-1 and TRBJ2-7; 12 positions agree with TRBD2. CDR3 length: 13 residues. The V gene's germline CDR1 is SQVTM and CDR2 ANQGSEA. V lost 6 bases to trimming and J lost 4 bases; unmatched junction nucleotides: 4. DNA for the CDR3: TGCAGCGTGATGACTAGCGGGAGTTACGAGCAGTACTTC. Its protein is CSVMTSGSYEQYF.

This chain connects TRBV4-3 to TRBJ2-3; a possible D gene is TRBD2 (5 bases). The V end was cut by 5 bases, the J end by 4 bases, with 13 bases between. Per the germline V gene, CDR1 is LGHNA and CDR2 is YSLEER. This CDR3 comprises 14 residues. The CDR3 DNA sequence: TGCGCCAGCAGCGTGACTATGGCGGCAGATACGCAGTATTTT. The encoded protein is CASSVTMAADTQYF.

The V gene is TRBV5-8, the J gene TRBJ2-3; TRBD2 agrees at 11 bases. The germline CDR1 and CDR2 sequences are SGHTS and YDEGEE. The CDR3 is made up of 17 amino acids. Trimming at V came to 4 bases and at J to 4 bases, leaving 11 bases not matched to a gene. This CDR3 is CASSLISTSGSSDTQYF. CDR3 sequence (DNA): TGTGCCAGCAGCCTCATTTCTACTAGCGGGAGCTCAGATACGCAGTATTTT.

This chain joins TRBV28 and TRBJ2-1; 15 bases agree with TRBD2. Trimming took 11 bases from V and 1 from J; bases not matched to a gene: 3. Looked up from germline, CDR1 is MDHEN and CDR2 is SYDVKM. The CDR3 sequence is 15 residues long. The CDR3 region is CAGGTSGRSYNEQFF. The DNA for the CDR3 is TGTGCCGGCGGGACTAGCGGGAGGTCCTACAATGAGCAGTTCTTC.

V and J are TRBV28 and TRBJ2-7; a possible D gene is TRBD2 (6 bases). V lost 10 bases and J lost 2, with 15 bases in between. CDR3 length: 13 residues. Germline V CDR1 and CDR2: MDHEN, SYDVKM. The CDR3 here is CATRRAGTYEQYF. The CDR3 coding sequence is TGTGCCACCCGGAGGGCGGGCACCTACGAGCAGTACTTC.

The V gene is TRBV6-1, the J gene TRBJ2-3; maybe TRBD2 (6 bases). CDR3 size: 15 residues. Germline V gene data show CDR1 as MNHNS and CDR2 as SASEGT. The germline V and J ends were trimmed by 2 bases and 3 bases, with 12 bases remaining between them. CDR3 amino acids: CASSEWAGRTDTQYF. The DNA of the CDR3 is TGTGCCAGCAGTGAATGGGCGGGACGAACAGATACGCAGTATTTT.